One TCR beta chain is described in this entry. This clonotype occurred many times. Its antigen is currently not known. No much larger clone exists at a distance of one base, and base qualities are not known. Receptor libraries were prepared by PCR. The sequencer listed for this sample is NextSeq 500. TCRdb redid the processing of the public reads, applying fastp at Q25 and MiXCR, and retained in-frame beta chains. Rows with one shared CDR3 protein collapse into an entry with the most common genes and DNA. The table for this sample lists around 7,000 distinct CDR3 sequences; approximately 29% of them were counted only once. Of the sample, around two fifths falls within the top ten clones. These data are taken from a study of immune characterization of retroperitoneal liposarcoma (dated by TCRdb to the late 2010s). CDR3 length: 15 amino acids, cysteine to phenylalanine. Of all the DNA, just the CDR3 is kept, 45 bases in frame from base 1. In the germline V gene, CDR1 corresponds to MNHNS and CDR2 to SASEGT.

The TCR originated in a male donor with retroperitoneal liposarcoma. Sequences were obtained from blood. The chain uses TRBV6-1 and TRBJ2-5, and TRBD2 aligns with 10 junction nucleotides. The J call may not be correct, given that the DNA end is closer to TRBJ2-7. The DNA sequence is TGTGCCAGCAGTCATACTAGCGGGGCCCCCTACGAGCAGTACTTC. This encodes CASSHTSGAPYEQYF.